The following is a T cell receptor beta chain sequence with its context. Investigators isolated RNA and reverse transcribed it into cDNA to act as the sequencing template. Some clones are missing from TCRdb's copy, which holds only in-frame ones; the method was immunoSEQ multiplex PCR. The sample contains 140,000 to 150,000 clones, about 60% of which appear only once. The CDR3 contains 15 residues. V shed 5 bases and J shed 2 bases, with 16 bases lying between them. CDR1 SGHVS and CDR2 FQNEAQ come from the germline V gene. The data derive from a study of CD8+ T cells in alopecia areata. The clonotype comes from a human donor with alopecia areata. The V and J genes are TRBV7-8 and TRBJ2-7; D is perhaps TRBD2 (6 bases). The sequences come from CD4+ T cells sorted from blood, collected at week 0. CDR3 in DNA: TGTGCCAGCAGCCCTCCGGGACTCGAAACCTACGAGCAGTACTTC. Translating gives CASSPPGLETYEQYF.